This T cell receptor (beta chain) emerged from a study of cytotoxic CD8 clonotypes in ibrutinib-treated CLL. Whole-study results and caveats: Public clonotypes, found uncommonly, either contracted or stayed stable on treatment. Samples were collected at differing times from sustained-remission and progressing patients.

Sequencing was performed with immunoSEQ multiplex PCR; in TCRdb, only in-frame clones are kept and a portion is missing. The repertoire consists of more than 150,000 clones, with around 72% occurring once and the leading ten covering about an eighth. V was trimmed by 3 bases and J by 2 bases, leaving 12 bases between them. The CDR3 is made up of 14 amino acids. Germline V gene data show CDR1 as SGHNT and CDR2 as YYREEE (reference sequence). In regard to this clone: Its antigen remains unknown.

The material was PBMCs, obtained after 24 months of ibrutinib treatment. The V and J genes are TRBV5-4 and TRBJ2-7, with TRBD2 as a possible D gene (7 bases). This TCR came from a human donor with chronic lymphocytic leukemia. The CDR3 loop reads CASSSGGGPYEQYF. CDR3 bases: TGTGCCAGCAGCTCTGGGGGGGGCCCCTACGAGCAGTACTTC. Full variable domain (outside the CDR3, taken from reference TRBV5-4 and TRBJ2-7): ETGVTQSPTHLIKTRGQQVTLRCSSQSGHNTVSWYQQALGQGPQFIFQYYREEENGRGNFPPRFSGLQFPNYSSELNVNALELDDSALYLCASSSGGGPYEQYFGPGTRLTVT.